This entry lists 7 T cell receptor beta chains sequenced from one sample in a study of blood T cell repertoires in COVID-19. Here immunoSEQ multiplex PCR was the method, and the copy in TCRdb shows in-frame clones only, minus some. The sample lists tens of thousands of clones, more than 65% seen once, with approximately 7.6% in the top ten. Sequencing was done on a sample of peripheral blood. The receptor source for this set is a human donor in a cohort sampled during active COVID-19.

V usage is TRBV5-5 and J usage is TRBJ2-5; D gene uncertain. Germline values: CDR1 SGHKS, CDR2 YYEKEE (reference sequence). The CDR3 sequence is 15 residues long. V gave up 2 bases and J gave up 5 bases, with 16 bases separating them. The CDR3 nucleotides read TGTGCCAGCAGCTTCACGGTCCTAATTCGGGAGACCCAGTACTTC. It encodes CASSFTVLIRETQYF.

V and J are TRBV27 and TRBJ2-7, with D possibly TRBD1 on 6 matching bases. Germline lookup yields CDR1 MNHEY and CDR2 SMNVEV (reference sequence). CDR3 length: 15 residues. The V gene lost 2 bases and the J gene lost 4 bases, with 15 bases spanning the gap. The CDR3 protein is CASSLSWQGPYEQYF. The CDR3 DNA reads TGTGCCAGCAGTTTAAGTTGGCAGGGGCCGTACGAGCAGTACTTC.

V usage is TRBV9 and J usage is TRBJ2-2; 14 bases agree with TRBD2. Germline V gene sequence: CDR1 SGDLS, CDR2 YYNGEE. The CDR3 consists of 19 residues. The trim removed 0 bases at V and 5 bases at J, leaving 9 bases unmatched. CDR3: CASSVAWGLAGESTGELFF. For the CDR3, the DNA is TGTGCCAGCAGCGTAGCTTGGGGACTAGCGGGAGAAAGTACCGGGGAGCTGTTTTTT.

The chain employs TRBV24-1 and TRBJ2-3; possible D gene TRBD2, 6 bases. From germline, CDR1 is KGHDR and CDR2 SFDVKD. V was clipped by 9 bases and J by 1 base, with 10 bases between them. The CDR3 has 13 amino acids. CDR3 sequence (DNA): TGTGCCACCGGACTACAAGGCACAGATACGCAGTATTTT. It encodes CATGLQGTDTQYF.

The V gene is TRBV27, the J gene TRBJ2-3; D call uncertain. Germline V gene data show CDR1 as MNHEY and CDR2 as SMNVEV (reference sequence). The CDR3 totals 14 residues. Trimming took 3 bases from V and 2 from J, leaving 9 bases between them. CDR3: CASSFGGYTDTQYF. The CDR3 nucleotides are TGTGCCAGCAGTTTCGGCGGATACACAGATACGCAGTATTTT.

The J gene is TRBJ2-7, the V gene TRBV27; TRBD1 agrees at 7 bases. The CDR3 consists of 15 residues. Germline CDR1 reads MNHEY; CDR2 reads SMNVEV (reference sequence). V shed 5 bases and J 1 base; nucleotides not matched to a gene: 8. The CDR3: CASSPGQFGSYEQYF. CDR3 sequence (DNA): TGTGCCAGCAGTCCGGGACAGTTTGGATCCTACGAGCAGTACTTC.

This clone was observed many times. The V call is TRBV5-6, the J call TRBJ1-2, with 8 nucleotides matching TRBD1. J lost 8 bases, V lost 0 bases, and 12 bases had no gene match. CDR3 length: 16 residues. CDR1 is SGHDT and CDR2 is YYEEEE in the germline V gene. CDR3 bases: TGTGCCAGCAGCTTGGGGGATACAGGGGACAGGCTCGGCTACACCTTC. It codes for CASSLGDTGDRLGYTF.